Listed below are T cell receptor beta chains from one sample, sequenced in a study of cytomegalovirus exposure and HLA in healthy donors. Only in-frame clones appear in the TCRdb table, and some are missing; sequencing was by immunoSEQ multiplex PCR. The sample records 150,000 to 200,000 clones, around 68% being singletons. The sample comprised PBMCs. These receptors all stem from a woman between 40 and 55 years old in good health and CMV-seropositive. Each CDR3 is given with its conserved first and last residue.

v_call: TRBV11-2; j_call: TRBJ2-7; cdr3_aa: CASSLALAGYEQYF
v_call: TRBV7-3; j_call: TRBJ2-3; cdr3_aa: CASSSPSGTDTQYF
v_call: TRBV7-2; j_call: TRBJ1-2; cdr3_aa: CASRQDTDRLYGYTF
v_call: TRBV28; j_call: TRBJ2-4; cdr3_aa: CASALWGQGNIQYF
v_call: TRBV2; j_call: TRBJ2-7; cdr3_aa: CASSSTASYEQYF
v_call: TRBV7-6; j_call: TRBJ2-2; cdr3_aa: CASSLAGLAGTGELFF
v_call: TRBV10-3; j_call: TRBJ2-7; cdr3_aa: CAISDWQGAYEQYF
v_call: TRBV7-3; j_call: TRBJ1-2; cdr3_aa: CASSLILIEAANYGYTF
v_call: TRBV28; j_call: TRBJ1-1; cdr3_aa: CASTLSAGTEAFF
v_call: TRBV27; j_call: TRBJ2-1; cdr3_aa: CASSPSGGNEQFF
v_call: TRBV6-5; j_call: TRBJ2-5; cdr3_aa: CASSPRLVGETQYF
v_call: TRBV4-2; j_call: TRBJ2-7; cdr3_aa: CASSQESAGPSYEQYF
v_call: TRBV5-1; j_call: TRBJ2-5; cdr3_aa: CASSPGTAQETQYF
v_call: TRBV5-1; j_call: TRBJ2-1; cdr3_aa: CASQVGLAGGGSYNEQFF
v_call: TRBV28; j_call: TRBJ2-7; cdr3_aa: CASIPAGGDEQYF
v_call: TRBV9; j_call: TRBJ2-2; cdr3_aa: CASSPVRGANTGELFF
v_call: TRBV4-2; j_call: TRBJ2-1; cdr3_aa: CASSQIAGRSYNEQFF
v_call: TRBV5-4; j_call: .; cdr3_aa: CASSRGDISSYEQYF
v_call: TRBV27; j_call: TRBJ1-4; cdr3_aa: CASSIGGANEKLFF
v_call: TRBV29-1; j_call: TRBJ2-1; cdr3_aa: CSVGQRGDNEQFF
v_call: TRBV15; j_call: TRBJ1-3; cdr3_aa: CATSRDERSGNTIYF
v_call: TRBV7-2; j_call: TRBJ1-1; cdr3_aa: CASSLARTENTEAFF
v_call: TRBV18; j_call: TRBJ1-3; cdr3_aa: CASSPLQGGSGNTIYF
v_call: TRBV2; j_call: TRBJ1-5; cdr3_aa: CASSGTGNLYSNQPQHF
v_call: TRBV14; j_call: TRBJ1-1; cdr3_aa: CASSPFPNTEAFF
v_call: TRBV20-1; j_call: TRBJ1-2; cdr3_aa: CSARDRVSLAF
v_call: TRBV15; j_call: TRBJ1-5; cdr3_aa: CATSRDLKGHQPQHF
v_call: TRBV7-2; j_call: TRBJ2-2; cdr3_aa: CASRRTGSGSTPTGELFF
v_call: TRBV10-3; j_call: .; cdr3_aa: CAIASSTGKYEQYF
v_call: TRBV18; j_call: TRBJ2-3; cdr3_aa: CASSTLAGGTDTQYF
v_call: TRBV18; j_call: TRBJ2-3; cdr3_aa: CASSPSAGAGTDTQYF
v_call: TRBV28; j_call: TRBJ2-7; cdr3_aa: CASSLPGTGGPEQYF
v_call: TRBV7-2; j_call: TRBJ1-2; cdr3_aa: CASSPQGTGGAEGYPF
v_call: TRBV27; j_call: TRBJ1-1; cdr3_aa: CASRQTPPGAEAFF
v_call: TRBV19; j_call: TRBJ2-3; cdr3_aa: CASTQGFQGLDTQYF
v_call: TRBV19; j_call: TRBJ1-3; cdr3_aa: CASSIGRAPTGNTIYF
v_call: TRBV9; j_call: TRBJ1-1; cdr3_aa: CASSPRQGETEAFF
v_call: TRBV4-2; j_call: TRBJ2-2; cdr3_aa: CASSQDRTVNTGELFF
v_call: TRBV7-9; j_call: TRBJ1-1; cdr3_aa: CASSLDVGGAFF
v_call: TRBV25-1; j_call: TRBJ2-6; cdr3_aa: CASSETSGIGVLTF
v_call: TRBV11-3; j_call: TRBJ1-1; cdr3_aa: CASSSTGKNTEAFF
v_call: TRBV7-9; j_call: TRBJ2-3; cdr3_aa: CASSSLTSTQYF
v_call: TRBV6-5; j_call: TRBJ1-6; cdr3_aa: CASSPTGEDRSLHF
v_call: TRBV7-2; j_call: TRBJ2-7; cdr3_aa: CASSLDGGPGEGTSYEQYF
v_call: TRBV20-1; j_call: .; cdr3_aa: CSAATGSEQYF
v_call: TRBV18; j_call: TRBJ2-2; cdr3_aa: CASSPPEGAVTGELFF
v_call: TRBV5-6; j_call: TRBJ2-7; cdr3_aa: CASSLQGSEQYF
v_call: TRBV21-1; j_call: TRBJ1-2; cdr3_aa: CASSKDRGYGYTF
v_call: TRBV5-1; j_call: TRBJ1-4; cdr3_aa: CASSFGTGGEKLFF